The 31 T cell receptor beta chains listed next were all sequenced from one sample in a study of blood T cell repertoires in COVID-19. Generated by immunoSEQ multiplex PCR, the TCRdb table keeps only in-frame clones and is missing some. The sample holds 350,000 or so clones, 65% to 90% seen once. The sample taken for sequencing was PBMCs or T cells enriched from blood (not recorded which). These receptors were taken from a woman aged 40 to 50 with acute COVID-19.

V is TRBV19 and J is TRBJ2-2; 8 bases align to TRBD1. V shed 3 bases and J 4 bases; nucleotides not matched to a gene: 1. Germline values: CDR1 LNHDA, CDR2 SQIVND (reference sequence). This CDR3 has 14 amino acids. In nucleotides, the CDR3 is TGTGCCAGTAGTATGACAGGGGCCACCGGGGAGCTGTTTTTT. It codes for CASSMTGATGELFF.

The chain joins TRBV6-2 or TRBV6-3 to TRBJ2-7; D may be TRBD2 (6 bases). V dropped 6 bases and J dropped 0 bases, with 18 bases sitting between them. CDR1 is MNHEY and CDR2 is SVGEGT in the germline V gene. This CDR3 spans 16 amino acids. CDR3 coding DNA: TGTGCCAGCAGCTCCCCCGGGGGATCGAGCTCCTACGAGCAGTACTTC. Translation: CASSSPGGSSSYEQYF.

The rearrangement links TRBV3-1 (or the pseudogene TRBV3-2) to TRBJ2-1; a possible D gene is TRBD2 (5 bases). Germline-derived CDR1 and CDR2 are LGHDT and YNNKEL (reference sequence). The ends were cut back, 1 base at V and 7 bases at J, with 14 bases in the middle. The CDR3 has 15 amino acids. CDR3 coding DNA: TGTGCCAGCAGCCAAGTTCTTGCTTCGGGGAATGAGCAGTTCTTC. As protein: CASSQVLASGNEQFF.

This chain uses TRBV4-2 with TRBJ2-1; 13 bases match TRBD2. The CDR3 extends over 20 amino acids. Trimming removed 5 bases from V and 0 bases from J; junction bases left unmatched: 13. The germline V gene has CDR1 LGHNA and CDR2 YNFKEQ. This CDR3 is CASSLRLAGGLGSSYNEQFF. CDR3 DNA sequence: TGTGCCAGCAGCTTAAGACTAGCGGGAGGATTGGGAAGCTCCTACAATGAGCAGTTCTTC.

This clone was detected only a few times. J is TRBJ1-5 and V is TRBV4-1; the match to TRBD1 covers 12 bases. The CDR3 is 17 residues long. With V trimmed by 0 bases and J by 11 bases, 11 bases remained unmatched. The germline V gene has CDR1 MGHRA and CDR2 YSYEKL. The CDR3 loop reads CASSQDKIGTGGMTQHF. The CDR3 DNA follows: TGCGCCAGCAGCCAAGACAAAATCGGGACAGGGGGCATGACCCAGCATTTT.

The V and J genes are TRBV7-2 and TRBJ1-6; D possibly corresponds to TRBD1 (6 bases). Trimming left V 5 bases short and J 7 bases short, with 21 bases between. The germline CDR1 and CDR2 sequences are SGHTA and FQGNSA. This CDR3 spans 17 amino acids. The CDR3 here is CASSSNLIQGGNSPLHF. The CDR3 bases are TGTGCCAGCAGCAGTAATCTTATACAGGGCGGCAATTCACCCCTCCACTTT.

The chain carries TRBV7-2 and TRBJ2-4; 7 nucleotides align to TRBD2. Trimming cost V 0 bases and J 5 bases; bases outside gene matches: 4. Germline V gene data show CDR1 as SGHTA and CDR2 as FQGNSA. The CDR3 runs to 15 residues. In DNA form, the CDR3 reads TGTGCCAGCAGCTTAGCGGGGGGGGTGCAAAACATTCAGTACTTC. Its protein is CASSLAGGVQNIQYF.

This CDR3 reads CASSLPTAYEQYF. The CDR3 DNA follows: TGTGCCAGCAGCTTACCGACAGCCTACGAGCAGTACTTC. The chain joins TRBV7-9 to TRBJ2-7; D is perhaps TRBD1 (5 bases). CDR1 is SEHNR and CDR2 is FQNEAQ in the germline V gene (reference sequence). This CDR3 region has 13 residues. V lost 2 bases to trimming and J lost 2 bases, with 7 bases between them.

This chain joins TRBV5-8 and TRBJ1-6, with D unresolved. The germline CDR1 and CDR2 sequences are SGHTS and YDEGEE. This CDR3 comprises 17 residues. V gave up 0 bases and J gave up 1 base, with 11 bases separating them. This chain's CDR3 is CASSLVAVSSYNSPLHF. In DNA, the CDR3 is TGTGCCAGCAGCTTGGTGGCGGTTTCGTCCTATAATTCACCCCTCCACTTT.

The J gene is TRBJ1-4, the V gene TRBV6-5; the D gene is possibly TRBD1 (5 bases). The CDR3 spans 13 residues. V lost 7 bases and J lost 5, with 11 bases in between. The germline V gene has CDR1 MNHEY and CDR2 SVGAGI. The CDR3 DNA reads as TGTGCCAGCAAGACAGTCACAAATGAAAAACTGTTTTTT. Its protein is CASKTVTNEKLFF.

This CDR3 is CASRRGQGLDSPLHF. The CDR3 DNA reads as TGTGCCAGCAGGCGGGGACAGGGGTTAGACTCACCCCTCCACTTT. This chain joins TRBV7-2 and TRBJ1-6; 10 bases fit TRBD1. This CDR3 has 15 amino acids. Per the germline V gene, CDR1 is SGHTA and CDR2 is FQGNSA. The trim removed 6 bases at V and 10 bases at J, leaving 9 bases unmatched.

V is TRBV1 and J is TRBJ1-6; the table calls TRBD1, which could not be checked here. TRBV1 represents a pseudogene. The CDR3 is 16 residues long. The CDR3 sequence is CTSSGRGTAYNSPLHF. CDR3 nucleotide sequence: TGCACCAGCAGCGGACGGGGGACAGCATATAATTCACCCCTCCACTTT.

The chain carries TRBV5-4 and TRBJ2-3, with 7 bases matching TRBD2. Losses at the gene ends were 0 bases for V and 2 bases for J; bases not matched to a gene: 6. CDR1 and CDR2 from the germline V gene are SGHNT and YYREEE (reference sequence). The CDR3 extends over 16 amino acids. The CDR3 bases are TGTGCCAGCAGCTTGGGACCAGGGAGGGACACAGATACGCAGTATTTT. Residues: CASSLGPGRDTDTQYF.

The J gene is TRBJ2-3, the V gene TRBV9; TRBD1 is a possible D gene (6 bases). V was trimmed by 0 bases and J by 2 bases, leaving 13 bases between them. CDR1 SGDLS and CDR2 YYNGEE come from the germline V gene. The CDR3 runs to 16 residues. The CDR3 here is CASSVGGGYPTDTQYF. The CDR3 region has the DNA TGTGCCAGCAGCGTAGGAGGGGGTTATCCCACAGATACGCAGTATTTT.

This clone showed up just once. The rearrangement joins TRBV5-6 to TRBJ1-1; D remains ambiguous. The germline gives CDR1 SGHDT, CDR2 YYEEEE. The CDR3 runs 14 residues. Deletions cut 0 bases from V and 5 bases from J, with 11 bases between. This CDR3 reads CASSLGGGTTEAFF. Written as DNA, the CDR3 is TGTGCCAGCAGCTTGGGGGGAGGCACAACTGAAGCTTTCTTT.

The CDR3 nucleotides are TGTGCCATCAGAGGACAGGGGGCAGATGGCTACACCTTC. Residues: CAIRGQGADGYTF. The V gene is TRBV10-3, the J gene TRBJ1-2, with TRBD1 matching over 11 bases. Trimming removed 6 bases from V and 6 bases from J; junction bases left unmatched: 3. This CDR3 comprises 13 residues. CDR1 and CDR2 (germline): ENHRY, SYGVKD.

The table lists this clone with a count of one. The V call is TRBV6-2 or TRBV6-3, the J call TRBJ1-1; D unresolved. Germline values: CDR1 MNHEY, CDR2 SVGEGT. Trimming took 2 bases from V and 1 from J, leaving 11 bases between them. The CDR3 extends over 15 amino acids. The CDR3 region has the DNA TGTGCCAGCAGTTACCCCGGCAGAGGGAACACTGAAGCTTTCTTT. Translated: CASSYPGRGNTEAFF.

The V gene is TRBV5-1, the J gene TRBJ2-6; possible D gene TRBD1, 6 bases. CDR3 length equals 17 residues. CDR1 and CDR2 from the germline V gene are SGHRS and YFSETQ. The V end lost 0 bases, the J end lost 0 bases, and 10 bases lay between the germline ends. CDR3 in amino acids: CASSLEGVSSGANVLTF. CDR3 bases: TGCGCCAGCAGCTTGGAGGGGGTGAGCTCTGGGGCCAACGTCCTGACTTTC.

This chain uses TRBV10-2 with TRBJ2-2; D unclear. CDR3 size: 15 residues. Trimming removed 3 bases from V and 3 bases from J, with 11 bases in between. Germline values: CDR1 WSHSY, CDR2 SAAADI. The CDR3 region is CASSDLGADTGELFF. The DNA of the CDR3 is TGCGCCAGCAGTGATCTGGGCGCAGACACCGGGGAGCTGTTTTTT.

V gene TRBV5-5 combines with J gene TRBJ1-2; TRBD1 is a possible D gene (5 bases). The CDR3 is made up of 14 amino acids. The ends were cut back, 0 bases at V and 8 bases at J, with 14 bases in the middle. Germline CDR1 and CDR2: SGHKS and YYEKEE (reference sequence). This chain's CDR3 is CASSLGGLGRGYTF. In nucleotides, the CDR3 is TGTGCCAGCAGCTTGGGGGGCCTCGGGAGAGGCTACACCTTC.

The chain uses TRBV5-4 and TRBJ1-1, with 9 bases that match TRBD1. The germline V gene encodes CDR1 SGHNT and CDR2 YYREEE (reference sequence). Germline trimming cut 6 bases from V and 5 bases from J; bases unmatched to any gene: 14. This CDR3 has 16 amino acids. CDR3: CASTVDGTGIITEAFF. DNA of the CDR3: TGTGCCAGCACAGTCGACGGGACAGGGATTATTACTGAAGCTTTCTTT.

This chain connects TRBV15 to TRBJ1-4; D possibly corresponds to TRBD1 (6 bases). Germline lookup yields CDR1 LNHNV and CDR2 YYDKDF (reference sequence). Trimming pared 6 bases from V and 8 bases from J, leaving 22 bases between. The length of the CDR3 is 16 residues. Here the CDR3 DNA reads TGTGCCACCAGTTCAGGGGAAACCCATATTCCGGAAAAACTGTTTTTT. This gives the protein CATSSGETHIPEKLFF. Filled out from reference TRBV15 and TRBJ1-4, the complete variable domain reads DAMVIQNPRYQVTQFGKPVTLSCSQTLNHNVMYWYQQKSSQAPKLLFHYYDKDFNNEADTPDNFQSRRPNTSFCFLDIRSPGLGDTAMYLCATSSGETHIPEKLFFGSGTQLSVL.

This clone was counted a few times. CDR3 DNA sequence: TGTGCCAGCAGTGTTTCGGGGAACACTGAAGCTTTCTTT. This encodes CASSVSGNTEAFF. V and J are TRBV6-4 and TRBJ1-1; the D is unclear. V lost 4 bases and J 1 base, leaving 7 bases between the germline ends. Germline V gene lookup returns CDR1 MRHNA and CDR2 SNTAGT. CDR3 length: 13 amino acids.

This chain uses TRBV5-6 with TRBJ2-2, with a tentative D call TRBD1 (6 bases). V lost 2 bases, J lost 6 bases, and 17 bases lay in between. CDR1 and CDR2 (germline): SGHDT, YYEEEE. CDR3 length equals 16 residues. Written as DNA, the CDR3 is TGTGCCAGCAGCTTCTTGTCAGGGGCTAGGGCCGGGGAGCTGTTTTTT. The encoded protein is CASSFLSGARAGELFF.

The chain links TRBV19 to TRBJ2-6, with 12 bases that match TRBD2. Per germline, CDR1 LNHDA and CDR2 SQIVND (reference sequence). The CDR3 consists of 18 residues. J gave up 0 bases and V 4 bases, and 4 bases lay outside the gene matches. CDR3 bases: TGTGCCAGTAGTAGCGGACTAGCGGGAATCTCTGGGGCCAACGTCCTGACTTTC. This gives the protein CASSSGLAGISGANVLTF.

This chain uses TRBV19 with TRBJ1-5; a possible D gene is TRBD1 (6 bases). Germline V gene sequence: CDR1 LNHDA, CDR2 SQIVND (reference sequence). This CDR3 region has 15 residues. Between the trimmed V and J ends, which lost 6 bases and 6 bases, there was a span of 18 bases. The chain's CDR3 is CASSQGGVWGQPQHF. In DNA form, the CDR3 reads TGTGCCAGTAGCCAAGGGGGGGTCTGGGGTCAGCCCCAGCATTTT.

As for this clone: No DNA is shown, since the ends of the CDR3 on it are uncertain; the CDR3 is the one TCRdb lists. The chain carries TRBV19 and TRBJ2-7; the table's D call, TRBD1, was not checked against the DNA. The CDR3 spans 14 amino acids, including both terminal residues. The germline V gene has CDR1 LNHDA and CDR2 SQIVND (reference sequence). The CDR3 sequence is CASTSGQGSYEQYF.

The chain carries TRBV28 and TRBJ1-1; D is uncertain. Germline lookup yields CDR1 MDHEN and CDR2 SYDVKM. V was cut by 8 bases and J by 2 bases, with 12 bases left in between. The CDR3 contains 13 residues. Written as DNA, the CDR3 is TGTGCCAGCCTCGTCCCAGGCAACACTGAAGCTTTCTTT. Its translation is CASLVPGNTEAFF.

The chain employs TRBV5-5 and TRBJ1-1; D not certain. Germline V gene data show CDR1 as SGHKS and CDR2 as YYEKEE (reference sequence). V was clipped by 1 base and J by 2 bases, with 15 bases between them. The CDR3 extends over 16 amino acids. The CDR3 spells CASSLSGRTRNTEAFF. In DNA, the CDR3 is TGTGCCAGCAGCTTGTCTGGGCGAACAAGAAACACTGAAGCTTTCTTT.

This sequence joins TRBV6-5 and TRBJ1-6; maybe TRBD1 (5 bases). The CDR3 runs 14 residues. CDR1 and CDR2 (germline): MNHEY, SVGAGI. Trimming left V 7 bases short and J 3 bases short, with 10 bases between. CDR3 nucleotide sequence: TGTGCCAGCACCATACAGGACTATAATTCACCCCTCCACTTT. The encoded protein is CASTIQDYNSPLHF.

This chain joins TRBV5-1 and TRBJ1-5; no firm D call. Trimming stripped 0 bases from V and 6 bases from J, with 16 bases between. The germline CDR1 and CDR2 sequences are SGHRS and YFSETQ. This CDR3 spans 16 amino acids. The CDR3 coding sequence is TGCGCCAGCAGCTTGGAGGTCGTCGGAGCCGGTCAGCCCCAGCATTTT. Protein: CASSLEVVGAGQPQHF. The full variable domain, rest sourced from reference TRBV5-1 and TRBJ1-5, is KAGVTQTPRYLIKTRGQQVTLSCSPISGHRSVSWYQQTPGQGLQFLFEYFSETQRNKGNFPGRFSGRQFSNSRSEMNVSTLELGDSALYLCASSLEVVGAGQPQHFGDGTRLSIL.